This T cell receptor beta chain emerged from a study of shared clonotypes between healthy human individuals. This clone is a singleton in its sample. The antigen remains undetermined. Study-level results: Richness estimates generally favored naive over memory subsets.

V lost 1 base to trimming and J lost 4 bases; unmatched junction nucleotides: 2. The CDR3 is made up of 17 amino acids. Germline V gene sequence: CDR1 SGHTA, CDR2 FQGNSA. Only in-frame clones appear in the TCRdb table, and some are missing; sequencing was by immunoSEQ multiplex PCR. In the table there are around 550,000 clones, almost 97% of which are singletons. Caucasian adults residing in Nashville, Tennessee made up all the donors. This chain joins TRBV7-2 and TRBJ2-1; TRBD2 matches at 15 bases. The sample taken for sequencing was naive CD4+ T cells sorted from blood. Noted subset: CD45RA+ positively selected. The receptor was isolated from a young woman in good health. As DNA, the CDR3 is TGTGCCAGCAGCTTAGGGACTAGCGGGAGGGTATACAATGAGCAGTTCTTC. Its translation: CASSLGTSGRVYNEQFF.